The clone carrying this T cell receptor (beta chain) came up many times. The antigen remains undetermined. The data originate from a study of regulatory T cells in long-lasting Graves disease. The CDR3 sequence is 15 residues long. The V and J ends lost 7 bases and 3 bases, in that order; junction bases with no gene match: 4. Time point given: persistent/refractory GD, antithyroid drugs over 5 years with positive TRAb. PBMC-extracted RNA yielded the TCR library. iRepertoire HTBI primers and Arm-PCR of CDR3 regions built TCR beta libraries. TCRdb re-called the multiplex PCR reads with MiXCR, one entry per CDR3 protein. The sample holds 300,000 to 500,000 distinct CDR3 sequences, 20% to 25% seen once. Study outcomes and limitations: New patients shared 950 to 1,000 public clonotypes, fewer than the 2,500 to 3,500 shared by persistent patients. Only peripheral blood was studied, not thyroid tissue. Persistent Graves' disease cases displayed lower TCR diversity than newly diagnosed ones.

The starting material was peripheral blood mononuclear cells (PBMCs), obtained when the disease was refractory, from a patient treated with antithyroid drugs. The TCR comes from a female donor with Graves disease. The rearrangement links TRBV12-3 or TRBV12-4 to TRBJ2-2, with 11 bases identical to TRBD2. The CDR3 coding sequence is TGTGCCAGCACTCTAGCGGGAGGTCACACCGGGGAGCTGTTTTTT. As protein: CASTLAGGHTGELFF.